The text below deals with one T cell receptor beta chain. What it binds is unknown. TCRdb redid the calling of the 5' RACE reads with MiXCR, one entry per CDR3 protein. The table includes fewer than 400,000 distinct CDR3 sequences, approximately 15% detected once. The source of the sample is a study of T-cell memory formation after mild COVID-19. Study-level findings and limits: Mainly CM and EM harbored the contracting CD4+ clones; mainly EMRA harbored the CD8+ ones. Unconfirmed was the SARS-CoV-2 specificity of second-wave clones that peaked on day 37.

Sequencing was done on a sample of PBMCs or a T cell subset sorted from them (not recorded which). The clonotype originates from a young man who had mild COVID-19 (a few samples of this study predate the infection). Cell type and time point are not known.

The CDR3: CASSRTGRSLFF. CDR3 sequence (DNA): TGTGCCAGCAGCCGAACCGGGAGATCACTGTTTTTT. J is TRBJ1-4 and V is TRBV12-3 or TRBV12-4; no clear D. The CDR3 loop spans 12 amino acids. V lost 6 bases to trimming and J lost 13 bases, with 15 bases between them.